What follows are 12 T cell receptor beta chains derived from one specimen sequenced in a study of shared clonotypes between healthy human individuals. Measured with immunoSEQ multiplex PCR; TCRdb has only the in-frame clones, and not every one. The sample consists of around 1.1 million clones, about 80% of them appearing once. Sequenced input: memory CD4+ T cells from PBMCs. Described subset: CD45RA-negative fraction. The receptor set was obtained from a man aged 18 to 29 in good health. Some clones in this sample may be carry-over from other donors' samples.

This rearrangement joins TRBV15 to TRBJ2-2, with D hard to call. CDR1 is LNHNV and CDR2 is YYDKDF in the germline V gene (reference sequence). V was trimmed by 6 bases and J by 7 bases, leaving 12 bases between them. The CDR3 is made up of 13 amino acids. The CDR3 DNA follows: TGTGCCACCAGGGGCCCCCGCGGCGGGGAGCTGTTTTTT. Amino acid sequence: CATRGPRGGELFF.

The CDR3 DNA is TGTGCCAGCAGCGTTTTTAGCGGGAGCGGGGAGACCCAGTACTTC. Its translation is CASSVFSGSGETQYF. This chain uses TRBV9 with TRBJ2-5; 9 nucleotides align to TRBD2. CDR1 and CDR2 from the germline V gene are SGDLS and YYNGEE. This CDR3 has 15 residues. J lost 5 bases, V lost 2 bases, and 7 bases had no gene match.

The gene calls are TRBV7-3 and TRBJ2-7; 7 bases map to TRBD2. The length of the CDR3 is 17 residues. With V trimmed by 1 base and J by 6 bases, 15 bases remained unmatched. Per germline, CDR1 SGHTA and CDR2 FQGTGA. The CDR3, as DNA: TGTGCCAGCAGCTTAATAGTAGAGCGGGAAGGATGTTGCGAGCAGTACTTC. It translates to CASSLIVEREGCCEQYF.

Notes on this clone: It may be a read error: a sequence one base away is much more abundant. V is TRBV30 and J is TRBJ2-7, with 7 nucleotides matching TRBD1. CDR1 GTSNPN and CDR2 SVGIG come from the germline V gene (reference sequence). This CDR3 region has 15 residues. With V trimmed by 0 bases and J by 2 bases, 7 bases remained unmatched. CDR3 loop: CAWSVQGLEPYEQYF. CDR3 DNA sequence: TGTGCCTGGAGTGTACAGGGGCTAGAACCCTACGAGCAGTACTTC. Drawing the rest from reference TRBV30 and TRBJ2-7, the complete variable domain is SQTIHQWPATLVQPVGSPLSLECTVEGTSNPNLYWYRQAAGRGLQLLFYSVGIGQISSEVPQNLSASRPQDRQFILSSKKLLLSDSGFYLCAWSVQGLEPYEQYFGPGTRLTVT.

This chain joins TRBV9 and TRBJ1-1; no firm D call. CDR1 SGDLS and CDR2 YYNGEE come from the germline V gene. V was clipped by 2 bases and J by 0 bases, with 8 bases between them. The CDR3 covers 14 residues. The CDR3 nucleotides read TGTGCCAGCAGCGTGTCAGAACTGAACACTGAAGCTTTCTTT. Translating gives CASSVSELNTEAFF.

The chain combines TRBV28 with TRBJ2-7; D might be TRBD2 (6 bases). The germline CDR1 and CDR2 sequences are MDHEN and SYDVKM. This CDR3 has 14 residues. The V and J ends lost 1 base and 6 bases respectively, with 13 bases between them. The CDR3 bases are TGTGCCAGCAGTTTATTCCCCCAGGGAGGCGAGCAGTACTTC. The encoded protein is CASSLFPQGGEQYF.

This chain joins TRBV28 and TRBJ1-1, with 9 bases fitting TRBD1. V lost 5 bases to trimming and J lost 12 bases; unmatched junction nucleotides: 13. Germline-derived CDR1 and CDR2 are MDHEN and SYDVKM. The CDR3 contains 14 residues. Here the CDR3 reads CASSETLDRGLSFF. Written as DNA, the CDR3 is TGTGCCAGCAGTGAGACCCTGGACAGGGGCTTATCTTTCTTT.

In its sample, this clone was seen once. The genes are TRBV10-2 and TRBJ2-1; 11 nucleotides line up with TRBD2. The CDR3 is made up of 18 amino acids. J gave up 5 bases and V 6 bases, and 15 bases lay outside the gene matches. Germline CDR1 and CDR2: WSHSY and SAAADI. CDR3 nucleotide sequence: TGCGCCAGCAGCAGCCCTTTTATAGCGGGAGGGAGTAACAATGAGCAGTTCTTC. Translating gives CASSSPFIAGGSNNEQFF.

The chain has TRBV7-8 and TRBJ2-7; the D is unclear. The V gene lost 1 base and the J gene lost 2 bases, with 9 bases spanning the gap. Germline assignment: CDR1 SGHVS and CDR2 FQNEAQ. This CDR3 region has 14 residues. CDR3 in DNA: TGTGCCAGCAGCTTAGGGGCAGAACCCTACGAGCAGTACTTC. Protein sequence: CASSLGAEPYEQYF.

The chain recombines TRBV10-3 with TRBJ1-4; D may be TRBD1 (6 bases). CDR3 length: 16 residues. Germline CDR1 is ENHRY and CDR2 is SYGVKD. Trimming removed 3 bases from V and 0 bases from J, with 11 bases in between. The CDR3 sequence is CAISDSKGATNEKLFF. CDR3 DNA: TGTGCCATCAGTGATAGTAAGGGGGCAACTAATGAAAAACTGTTTTTT.

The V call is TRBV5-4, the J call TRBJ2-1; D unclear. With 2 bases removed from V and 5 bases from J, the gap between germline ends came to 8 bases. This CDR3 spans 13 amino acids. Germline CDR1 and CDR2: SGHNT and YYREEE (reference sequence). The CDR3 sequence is CASSFYKNNEQFF. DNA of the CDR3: TGTGCCAGCAGCTTTTACAAAAACAATGAGCAGTTCTTC.

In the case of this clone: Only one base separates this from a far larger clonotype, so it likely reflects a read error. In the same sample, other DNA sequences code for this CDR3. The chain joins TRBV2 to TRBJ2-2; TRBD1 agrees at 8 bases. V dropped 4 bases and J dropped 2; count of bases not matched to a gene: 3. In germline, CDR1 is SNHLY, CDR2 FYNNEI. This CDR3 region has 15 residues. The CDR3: CASSGTGRNTGELFF. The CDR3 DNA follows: TGTGCCAGCAGTGGGACAGGGAGAAACACCGGGGAGCTGTTTTTT.